Listed here is a single T cell receptor beta chain. Sequencing used immunoSEQ multiplex PCR; TCRdb keeps in-frame clones, though not all of them. The profile shows approximately 150,000 clones, 94% of them singletons. The data were taken from a study of control samples from healthy donors and cancer patients. The CDR3 has 14 residues. The ends were cut back, 10 bases at V and 0 bases at J, with 15 bases in the middle. The germline CDR1 and CDR2 sequences are ENHRY and SYGVKD. The source is a woman between 18 and 29 years old in good health. The genes are TRBV10-3 and TRBJ1-2; perhaps TRBD1 as D (6 bases). Source material: blood. The CDR3 sequence: CATFGGGANYGYTF. The CDR3 DNA sequence: TGTGCCACGTTTGGAGGGGGGGCTAACTATGGCTACACCTTC.